One sample yielded the 31 T cell receptor beta chains listed below, sequenced in a study of blood T cells in healthy people across ages (dated by TCRdb to about 2015). Library generation was performed with 5' RACE. This sample was sequenced with an Illumina HiSeq 2500. A second PCR of roughly 7 to 11 cycles was run with a J-beta primer mix and a sample-barcoded 5' primer. Clones were called with MiXCR by TCRdb after fastp trimmed the public reads at Q25, and only in-frame beta chains were retained. Identical CDR3 proteins give one entry, which carries the most common genes and DNA. The sample profile shows 1.5 million to 2 million distinct CDR3 sequences; around 50% of them were found once. Around 2.1% of the sample comes from the top ten. Sequenced input: blood. The source is a woman aged 40 to 50 in good health.

V and J are TRBV3-1 and TRBJ1-4; 9 nucleotides align to TRBD1. The trim removed 3 bases at V and 8 bases at J, leaving 7 bases unmatched. Germline V gene lookup returns CDR1 LGHDT and CDR2 YNNKEL (reference sequence). The CDR3 length is 15 residues. This CDR3 reads CASSQITGGGEKLFF. CDR3 DNA: TGTGCCAGCAGCCAGATAACAGGGGGCGGAGAAAAACTGTTTTTT.

This clonotype was counted once. The chain has TRBV28 and TRBJ2-7; a possible D gene is TRBD1 (6 bases). The CDR3 extends over 16 amino acids. With 6 bases removed from V and 0 bases from J, the gap between germline ends came to 18 bases. Per germline, CDR1 MDHEN and CDR2 SYDVKM. This CDR3 is CASSPGHQTGSYEQYF. CDR3 DNA: TGTGCCAGCAGCCCGGGACACCAAACCGGCTCCTACGAGCAGTACTTC.

This clonotype was seen a few times. V is TRBV28 and J is TRBJ2-5; D uncertain. V lost 4 bases and J 5 bases, leaving 20 bases between the germline ends. Germline CDR1 is MDHEN and CDR2 is SYDVKM. The CDR3 totals 16 residues. For the CDR3, the DNA is TGTGCCAGCAGTTCACCCCTGATGGTCCTCCGGGAGACCCAGTACTTC. Translation: CASSSPLMVLRETQYF.

The J gene is TRBJ2-5, the V gene TRBV11-2, with a weak D call TRBD1 (6 bases). The CDR3 has 17 residues. V lost 6 bases, J lost 5 bases, and 25 bases lay in between. CDR1 and CDR2 from the germline V gene are SGHAT and FQNNGV. CDR3 amino acids: CASRVSGTLKTGETQYF. The DNA for the CDR3 is TGTGCCAGCAGAGTTTCCGGGACACTAAAGACGGGGGAGACCCAGTACTTC.

J is TRBJ2-3 and V is TRBV20-1; 16 nucleotides match TRBD2. The CDR3 is made up of 20 amino acids. Trimming cost V 1 base and J 9 bases; bases outside gene matches: 19. The V gene's germline CDR1 is DFQATT and CDR2 SNEGSKA (reference sequence). The CDR3 sequence: CSARVQRGTSGGVVSMTQYF. CDR3 DNA: TGCAGTGCTAGAGTTCAAAGAGGGACTAGCGGGGGGGTAGTCTCCATGACGCAGTATTTT.

The chain is built from TRBV4-3 and TRBJ2-5, with 11 bases lining up with TRBD2. Trimming at V came to 1 base and at J to 2 bases, leaving 6 bases not matched to a gene. This CDR3 comprises 17 residues. Germline V gene data show CDR1 as LGHNA and CDR2 as YSLEER. The CDR3 region has the DNA TGCGCCAGCAGCCAAGTGGGAATAGCGGGGGGGCAAGAGACCCAGTACTTC. Translation: CASSQVGIAGGQETQYF.

The gene calls are TRBV15 and TRBJ2-7; weak D call: TRBD1 (6 bases). Trimming cost V 0 bases and J 2 bases, with 17 bases left between them. Germline V gene lookup returns CDR1 LNHNV and CDR2 YYDKDF (reference sequence). The CDR3 spans 17 residues. The CDR3 reads CATSRDRKKGVPYEQYF. The CDR3, as DNA: TGTGCCACCAGCAGAGATCGGAAAAAGGGGGTCCCCTACGAGCAGTACTTC.

V is TRBV2 and J is TRBJ1-5; possibly TRBD1 for D (6 bases). The V gene's germline CDR1 is SNHLY and CDR2 FYNNEI. The CDR3 sequence is 12 residues long. V was pared by 7 bases and J by 6 bases, with 10 bases between. The CDR3 sequence is CASMEGGQPQHF. The CDR3 region has the DNA TGTGCCAGCATGGAGGGGGGTCAGCCCCAGCATTTT. Drawing the rest from reference TRBV2 and TRBJ1-5, the complete variable domain is EPEVTQTPSHQVTQMGQEVILRCVPISNHLYFYWYRQILGQKVEFLVSFYNNEISEKSEIFDDQFSVERPDGSNFTLKIRSTKLEDSAMYFCASMEGGQPQHFGDGTRLSIL.

For this clonotype: The junction and the germline gene differ at one end; a read error may be behind it. The rearrangement links TRBV20-1 to TRBJ2-5; 8 bases are shared with TRBD2. The germline V gene encodes CDR1 DFQATT and CDR2 SNEGSKA (reference sequence). CDR3 length equals 14 residues. In DNA, the CDR3 is TGCAGTGCCAGAGATGCTAGCGGGTACAATGAGCAGTACTTC. Translated, it gives CSARDASGYNEQYF.

The V and J genes are TRBV6-1 and TRBJ2-7; 12 bases line up with TRBD2. The J call is uncertain, as TRBJ2-5 better fits the DNA end. Germline V gives CDR1 MNHNS, CDR2 SASEGT. The CDR3 covers 16 residues. The chain's CDR3 is CASSERTSGVKETQYF. The CDR3 bases are TGTGCCAGCAGTGAGCGGACTAGCGGGGTAAAAGAGACCCAGTACTTC.

The V gene is TRBV18, the J gene TRBJ2-5; D is uncertain. The J call may be wrong; the DNA end is better matched by TRBJ2-7. Germline values: CDR1 KGHSH, CDR2 LQKENI. This CDR3 has 14 amino acids. The CDR3 is CASSPGSSYYEQYF. The CDR3 DNA reads as TGTGCCAGCTCACCAGGCAGCTCTTACTACGAGCAGTACTTC.

This clonotype was counted at least ten times. The chain links TRBV25-1 to TRBJ2-7, with 9 positions matching TRBD1. J lost 4 bases, V lost 6 bases, and 10 bases had no gene match. The germline V gene encodes CDR1 MGHDK and CDR2 SYGVNS. The CDR3 covers 15 residues. Here the CDR3 reads CASSPGTGKGYEQYF. CDR3 in DNA: TGTGCCAGCAGCCCCGGGACAGGGAAGGGGTACGAGCAGTACTTC.

Only a few counts were recorded for this clonotype. The rearrangement links TRBV7-2 to TRBJ2-3; 11 bases map to TRBD2. J gave up 2 bases and V 1 base, and 5 bases lay outside the gene matches. The germline gives CDR1 SGHTA, CDR2 FQGNSA. The CDR3 is 17 residues long. The chain's CDR3 is CASSLGRLAGTTDTQYF. The CDR3, as DNA: TGTGCCAGCAGCTTAGGCCGACTAGCGGGGACCACAGATACGCAGTATTTT.

The chain combines TRBV20-1 with TRBJ2-5; D remains ambiguous. In germline, CDR1 is DFQATT, CDR2 SNEGSKA (reference sequence). The CDR3 has 14 residues. The germline V and J ends were trimmed by 3 bases and 5 bases, with 16 bases remaining between them. The CDR3 DNA follows: TGCAGTGCTAGCTGGCTAAATGGATGGGAGACCCAGTACTTC. This gives the protein CSASWLNGWETQYF.

The CDR3, as DNA: TGTGCCAGCATGTTTCCCAGGGGCAAAACCTACGAGCAGTACTTC. Protein: CASMFPRGKTYEQYF. This chain joins TRBV2 and TRBJ2-7, with D possibly matching TRBD1 (6 bases). The V and J ends lost 7 bases and 2 bases respectively, with 18 bases between them. The CDR3 has 15 residues. Germline V gene sequence: CDR1 SNHLY, CDR2 FYNNEI.

The chain employs TRBV25-1 and TRBJ1-4; D not certain. CDR3 length equals 14 residues. Germline V gives CDR1 MGHDK, CDR2 SYGVNS. V was pared by 7 bases and J by 7 bases, with 16 bases between. The CDR3 region is CASKAGAWGEKLFF. In nucleotides, the CDR3 is TGTGCCAGCAAAGCCGGTGCGTGGGGTGAAAAACTGTTTTTT.

This clonotype occurred a few times. V is TRBV20-1 and J is TRBJ2-1; unclear D gene. Trimming removed 1 base at V and 5 bases at J, with 6 bases between. The CDR3 runs to 12 residues. The germline CDR1 and CDR2 sequences are DFQATT and SNEGSKA (reference sequence). The CDR3 sequence: CSARVFHNEQFF. The CDR3 DNA follows: TGCAGTGCTAGAGTTTTTCACAATGAGCAGTTCTTC.

The rearrangement joins TRBV27 to TRBJ1-1, with 7 bases identical to TRBD1. Germline V gives CDR1 MNHEY, CDR2 SMNVEV (reference sequence). Germline trimming cut 1 base from V and 1 base from J; bases unmatched to any gene: 3. The CDR3 has 15 amino acids. The CDR3 region is CASSLLPGGNTEAFF. As DNA, the CDR3 is TGTGCCAGCAGTTTATTACCAGGGGGGAACACTGAAGCTTTCTTT.

CDR3 amino acids: CASSSDLITSNEQFF. CDR3 nucleotide sequence: TGTGCCAGCAGCTCCGACTTAATTACTAGTAATGAGCAGTTCTTC. This chain uses TRBV7-2 with TRBJ2-1, with D possibly TRBD2 on 5 matching bases. Germline V gives CDR1 SGHTA, CDR2 FQGNSA. This CDR3 has 15 residues. V dropped 4 bases and J dropped 7 bases, with 17 bases sitting between them.

This chain's CDR3 is CASSPGRGMGEQFF. CDR3 DNA: TGTGCCAGCAGCCCGGGGCGTGGGATGGGTGAGCAGTTCTTC. The chain is built from TRBV4-2 and TRBJ2-1, with D perhaps given as TRBD1 or TRBD2 (5 bases each). The V gene lost 4 bases and the J gene lost 9 bases, with 16 bases spanning the gap. Germline V gene data show CDR1 as LGHNA and CDR2 as YNFKEQ. The CDR3 covers 14 residues.

Written as DNA, the CDR3 is TGTGCCAGCAGTTGGGGGGCAGTCTGGAGCGAGCAGTACTTC. Amino acid sequence: CASSWGAVWSEQYF. The V gene is TRBV28, the J gene TRBJ2-7; D could derive from TRBD1 or TRBD2 (6 bases each). V gave up 4 bases and J gave up 6 bases, with 16 bases separating them. The germline CDR1 and CDR2 sequences are MDHEN and SYDVKM. This CDR3 region has 14 residues.

This chain connects TRBV6-5 to TRBJ1-6; 10 nucleotides align to TRBD1. This CDR3 spans 20 amino acids. Trimming removed 2 bases from V and 0 bases from J; junction bases left unmatched: 10. Germline V gene data show CDR1 as MNHEY and CDR2 as SVGAGI. The CDR3 here is CASSYEADRGASSYNSPLHF. In nucleotides, the CDR3 is TGTGCCAGCAGTTACGAAGCGGACAGGGGGGCGAGCTCCTATAATTCACCCCTCCACTTT.

This chain links TRBV6-5 with TRBJ1-2; the match to TRBD1 covers 7 bases. The trim removed 4 bases at V and 4 bases at J, leaving 15 bases unmatched. Germline lookup yields CDR1 MNHEY and CDR2 SVGAGI. This CDR3 spans 17 amino acids. CDR3 bases: TGTGCCAGCAGTTTCTTAGGACAGGCCAATAGTGGCTATGGCTACACCTTC. This translates into CASSFLGQANSGYGYTF.

This clonotype was observed a handful of times. V and J are TRBV7-2 and TRBJ2-5; D is perhaps TRBD1 (6 bases). This CDR3 comprises 14 residues. From germline, CDR1 is SGHTA and CDR2 FQGNSA. V lost 4 bases and J 5 bases, leaving 14 bases between the germline ends. DNA of the CDR3: TGTGCCAGCAGCTCTTTGGGGGCCGCGGAGACCCAGTACTTC. It codes for CASSSLGAAETQYF.

V gene TRBV20-1 combines with J gene TRBJ1-4; a possible D gene is TRBD1 (5 bases). The germline V and J ends were trimmed by 2 bases and 8 bases, with 12 bases remaining between them. CDR1 DFQATT and CDR2 SNEGSKA come from the germline V gene (reference sequence). The CDR3 extends over 13 amino acids. The CDR3 bases are TGCAGTGCTAGATCGCCGGGGCGGGAAAAACTGTTTTTT. Its translation: CSARSPGREKLFF.

The CDR3 region is CSAPDGGNGYTF. The CDR3 DNA reads TGCAGTGCTCCAGACGGGGGAAATGGCTACACCTTC. The chain uses TRBV20-1 and TRBJ1-2, with a weak D call TRBD1 (5 bases). The CDR3 covers 12 residues. Germline CDR1 is DFQATT and CDR2 is SNEGSKA (reference sequence). The germline V and J ends were trimmed by 5 bases and 6 bases, with 13 bases remaining between them.

This clonotype occurred a few times. J is TRBJ2-7 and V is TRBV7-3; no firm D call. The CDR3 loop spans 14 amino acids. The V end was cut by 4 bases, the J end by 3 bases, with 13 bases between. Germline V gene data show CDR1 as SGHTA and CDR2 as FQGTGA. CDR3 sequence reads: CASSSSAGVYEQYF. DNA of the CDR3: TGTGCCAGCAGCTCCTCGGCCGGAGTCTACGAGCAGTACTTC.

This clonotype appeared a few times. This CDR3 reads CASSKDSNTQYF. Here the CDR3 DNA reads TGTGCCAGCAGTAAGGACAGCAATACGCAGTATTTT. The chain has TRBV28 and TRBJ2-3; D is perhaps TRBD1 (6 bases). Germline CDR1 reads MDHEN; CDR2 reads SYDVKM. Trimming took off 5 bases at V and 7 bases at J, with 10 bases between the two ends. The CDR3 spans 12 residues. The full variable domain, in which reference TRBV28 and TRBJ2-3 provide the parts outside the CDR3, is DVKVTQSSRYLVKRTGEKVFLECVQDMDHENMFWYRQDPGLGLRLIYFSYDVKMKEKGDIPEGYSVSREKKERFSLILESASTNQTSMYLCASSKDSNTQYFGPGTRLTVL.

Remarks on this clonotype: At one of its ends the junction is not consistent with the germline gene, which may arise from a read error. The rearrangement joins TRBV6-5 to TRBJ2-6, with D possibly TRBD1 on 5 matching bases. The CDR3 extends over 15 amino acids. Germline assignment: CDR1 MNHEY and CDR2 SVGAGI. CDR3 loop: CASSPWASGADVLTF. Written as DNA, the CDR3 is TGTGCCAGCAGTCCATGGGCCTCTGGGGCCGACGTCCTGACTTTC.

This clonotype was detected only a few times. The rearrangement links TRBV4-3 to TRBJ2-3; the match to TRBD1 covers 7 bases. CDR3 size: 16 residues. From germline, CDR1 is LGHNA and CDR2 YSLEER. Trimming cost V 3 bases and J 3 bases; bases outside gene matches: 9. CDR3 coding DNA: TGCGCCAGCAGCCATGTACCGGGACAGAGGACAGATACGCAGTATTTT. Its protein is CASSHVPGQRTDTQYF.

This clonotype appeared a single time. The chain has TRBV20-1 and TRBJ1-6; 7 bases line up with TRBD1. CDR3 length: 17 amino acids. Germline-derived CDR1 and CDR2 are DFQATT and SNEGSKA (reference sequence). The junction had 7 bases not matched to a gene; V was cut back by 0 bases and J by 2 bases. The chain's CDR3 is CSARDPDRVAYNSPLHF. The CDR3 nucleotides are TGCAGTGCTAGAGACCCCGACAGGGTGGCCTATAATTCACCCCTCCACTTT.